The rows below give T cell receptor beta chains drawn from one sample of a study of CD8+CD57+ T cells in acquired aplastic anemia. TCRdb reanalysed the reads using MiXCR and keeps one entry per CDR3 protein. Of about 110,000 distinct CDR3 sequences listed, less than 65% are singletons. Sequenced material: sorted CD4+, CD8+, or CD8+CD57+ T cells (not recorded which) from PBMCs. All receptors come from a human donor in good health, serving as a control. Both conserved end residues are trimmed from each CDR3. Each record gives: CDR3 length, clone size, J gene, V gene, CDR3 protein. Only part of the rows carry a size: once, few, many, or a class if the clone is expanded.

10,-,TRBJ2-2,TRBV29-1,SVVANTGELF
12,many,TRBJ2-3,TRBV7-3,ASSLGLAGDSQY
11,-,TRBJ2-1,TRBV24-1,ATSDDGSNEQL
15,-,TRBJ2-1,TRBV4-2,ASSRDRGGLAGNEQF
17,-,TRBJ1-5,TRBV10-1,ASSGVDSEIPYSNQPQH
14,-,TRBJ2-3,TRBV2,ASSEMRGLSTDTQY
12,many,TRBJ2-1,TRBV20-1,SARDQESYNEQF
15,-,TRBJ2-7,TRBV15,ATSRDSRDREYYEQY
19,few,TRBJ2-3,TRBV29-1,SVELGLAGETGGSSTDTQY
12,once,TRBJ1-5,TRBV5-1,ASSSGDSNQPQH
12,-,TRBJ1-2,TRBV19,ASSFLCANYGYT
13,many,TRBJ2-2,TRBV9,ASSVDDVNTGELF
13,-,TRBJ2-1,TRBV5-1,ASSLDGGGVGEQF
10,-,TRBJ2-5,TRBV29-1,SVVQGNETQY
13,-,TRBJ2-1,TRBV25-1,ASSFIAGGDNEQF
12,-,TRBJ1-2,TRBV4-2,ASSQAGEVYGYT
11,-,TRBJ1-1,TRBV29-1,SVRNRAEGEAF
13,many,TRBJ2-2,TRBV9,ASSGSGGVAGELF
12,few,TRBJ1-2,TRBV29-1,SVEGQGGNYGYT
14,-,TRBJ2-1,TRBV2,ASSLSGHSSYNEQF
11,-,TRBJ2-5,TRBV29-1,SVDGGAEETQY
11,many,TRBJ2-7,TRBV14,ASSLDRAYEQY
11,-,TRBJ2-7,TRBV7-9,ASRATSGYEQY
8,many,TRBJ1-1,TRBV20-1,SARYTEAF
13,many,TRBJ1-6,TRBV4-2,ASSPEGGYNSPLH
14,many,TRBJ1-6,TRBV7-2,ASSLVTGPKGSPLH
14,-,TRBJ1-2,TRBV11-1,ASSLPPPGQPYGYT
12,many,TRBJ1-1,TRBV2,ASRYTGGLTEAF
13,many,TRBJ2-5,TRBV9,ASSPGLVSAETQY
14,-,TRBJ2-5,TRBV2,ASSSEGPGGKETQY
11,-,TRBJ2-1,TRBV19,ASSIDGNNEQF
13,-,TRBJ1-6,TRBV11-1,ASRDRTGVRSPLH
18,-,TRBJ2-5,TRBV25-1,ASSPIQRSLPSGGAETQY
12,many,TRBJ1-6,TRBV12-3/TRBV12-4,ASSSGQGNSPLH
13,-,TRBJ1-6,TRBV7-3,ASEGDRGHHSPLH
13,-,TRBJ2-5,TRBV10-2,ASEDLAGGIETQY
14,many,TRBJ2-2,TRBV9,ASSYTSGGNTGELF
12,many,TRBJ2-3,TRBV5-1,ASSTGQGTDTQY
11,-,TRBJ1-4,TRBV24-1,ATLDRGNEKLF
15,-,TRBJ2-5,TRBV30,AWSVSLAGGLQETQY
13,once,TRBJ2-1,TRBV19,ASSTTRSLYNEQF
13,-,TRBJ1-5,TRBV12-3/TRBV12-4,ASSLGGWSNQPQH
9,-,TRBJ1-1,TRBV29-1,SVGQTAEAF
9,-,TRBJ2-4,TRBV30,AWTRRGIQY
14,many,TRBJ2-3,TRBV24-1,ATSDPAGSSTDTQY
12,-,TRBJ1-2,TRBV12-3/TRBV12-4,PSSPGTGEYGYT
11,-,TRBJ2-1,TRBV6-1,ASGREYLNEQF
14,-,TRBJ1-6,TRBV15,ATSRDRSSYNSPLH